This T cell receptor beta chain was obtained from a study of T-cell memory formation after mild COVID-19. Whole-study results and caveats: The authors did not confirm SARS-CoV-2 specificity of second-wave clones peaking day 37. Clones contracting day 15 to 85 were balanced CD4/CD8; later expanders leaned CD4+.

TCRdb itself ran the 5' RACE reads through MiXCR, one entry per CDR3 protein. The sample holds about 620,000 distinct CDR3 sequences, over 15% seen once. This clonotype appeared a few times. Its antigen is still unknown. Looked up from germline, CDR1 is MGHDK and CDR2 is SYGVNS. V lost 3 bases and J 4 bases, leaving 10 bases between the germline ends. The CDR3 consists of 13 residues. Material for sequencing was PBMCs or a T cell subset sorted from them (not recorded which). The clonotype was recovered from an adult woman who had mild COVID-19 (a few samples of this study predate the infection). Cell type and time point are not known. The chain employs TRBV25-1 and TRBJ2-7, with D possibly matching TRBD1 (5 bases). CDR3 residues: CASSDAGLYEQYF. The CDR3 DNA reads TGTGCCAGCAGTGATGCAGGGCTTTACGAGCAGTACTTC.